Detailed here is one TCR beta chain. The target antigen is unknown. From cryopreserved PBMCs came 1.5 to 2.5 micrograms of genomic DNA used for TCR beta libraries. The data stem from a study of cytotoxic CD8 clonotypes in ibrutinib-treated CLL. Findings of the study overall: Patients had baseline clonality above age-matched healthy donors, and this clonality moved with circulating CD8+ T-cell counts. Rising at ibrutinib response, clonality subsequently fell back toward baseline at progression.

T cells were sequenced at a targeted depth of 1 in 200,000 to 1 in 1 million. Measured with immunoSEQ multiplex PCR; TCRdb has only the in-frame clones, and not every one. The sample has roughly 200,000 clones, nearly 80% seen once. Looked up from germline, CDR1 is MDHEN and CDR2 is SYDVKM. V dropped 5 bases and J dropped 0 bases, with 11 bases sitting between them. This CDR3 contains 15 residues. The clonotype comes from a human donor with chronic lymphocytic leukemia. The source was PBMCs, collected after 12 months of ibrutinib treatment. The V and J genes are TRBV28 and TRBJ1-3; D perhaps matches TRBD1 (5 bases). This CDR3 reads CASSTGGGSGNTIYF. Here the CDR3 DNA reads TGTGCCAGCAGTACCGGGGGGGGCTCTGGAAACACCATATATTTT.